These T cell receptor beta chains were read from a single sample in a study of T cell repertoires in cytomegalovirus infection. TCRdb reanalysed the reads using MiXCR and keeps one entry per CDR3 protein. The sample yields almost 300,000 distinct CDR3 sequences, around 9.6% seen once. Sequenced input: PBMCs. Receptors originate from a human donor in good health (CMV status not recorded). Some clones in this sample may be carry-over from other donors' samples. CDR3s include the opening cysteine and the closing phenylalanine or tryptophan. Fields, in order: CDR3 DNA, CDR3 protein, J gene, D gene, clone size, V gene. D genes are given only for firm matches. The size of a clone is reported for some rows only, either as once, few or many, or as a class for expanded clones.

TGTGCCAGCAGCCCACTCCCCTCTGGGGCCAACGTCCTGACTTTC,CASSPLPSGANVLTF,TRBJ2-6,NA,many,TRBV11-1
TGTGCCAGCAGCCTGACACAGCCCGGTCAGCCCCAGCATTTT,CASSLTQPGQPQHF,TRBJ1-5,NA,many,TRBV6-6
TGTGCCAGCAGTTTCTGGCAGGACACAGATACGCAGTATTTT,CASSFWQDTDTQYF,TRBJ2-3,NA,NA,TRBV12-3/TRBV12-4
TGTGCCAGCAGCCCTACAGGGGTTAAGGCAGATACGCAGTATTTT,CASSPTGVKADTQYF,TRBJ2-3,TRBD1,many,TRBV7-2
TGTGCCAGCAGCTCGCCCAATAAAGCCAAAAACATTCAGTACTTC,CASSSPNKAKNIQYF,TRBJ2-4,NA,many,TRBV5-6
TGTGCCAGCTCCCGTTGGAGTGAGCAGTTCTTC,CASSRWSEQFF,TRBJ2-1,NA,NA,TRBV2
TGCAGTGCGAGCAATGGGGGGAGCGGCTACACCTTC,CSASNGGSGYTF,TRBJ1-2,NA,few,TRBV20-1
TGCAGCGTGCCAAATACTGAAGCTTTCTTT,CSVPNTEAFF,TRBJ1-1,NA,many,TRBV20-1
TGTGCCAGCAGCTTATCAGGGAATAAGAATGAGCAGTTCTTC,CASSLSGNKNEQFF,TRBJ2-1,NA,few,TRBV7-3
TGTGCCAGCAGTGAAGAGGTAGTGGACAATCAGCCCCAGCATTTT,CASSEEVVDNQPQHF,TRBJ1-5,NA,few,TRBV2
TGCAGTGCTAGGAGATATACGGACAGGGGAAAGGACTATGGCTACACCTTC,CSARRYTDRGKDYGYTF,TRBJ1-2,TRBD1,NA,TRBV20-1
TGTGCCAGCAGCTTAGCGGGGGGCGGGGAGGAAAAACTGTTTTTT,CASSLAGGGEEKLFF,TRBJ1-4,NA,many,TRBV7-2